One sample yielded the 16 T cell receptor beta chains listed below, sequenced in a study of blood T cell repertoires in COVID-19. Data came from immunoSEQ multiplex PCR; TCRdb stores just in-frame clones and leaves some out. The table has 150,000 or so clones, around 81% seen once. Material: peripheral blood. These receptors all come from a man aged 60 to 69 with active or convalescent COVID-19.

J is TRBJ2-1 and V is TRBV28, with 10 bases lining up with TRBD2. Germline CDR1 reads MDHEN; CDR2 reads SYDVKM. This CDR3 has 17 residues. V trimming: 5 bases; J trimming: 1 base; junction bases outside the gene matches: 8. CDR3 residues: CASSPAGGPASYNEQFF. CDR3 sequence (DNA): TGTGCCAGCAGTCCAGCGGGAGGGCCAGCTTCCTACAATGAGCAGTTCTTC.

The chain carries TRBV6-5 and TRBJ1-2, with 7 bases aligning to TRBD1. The CDR3 extends over 15 amino acids. V gave up 0 bases and J gave up 4 bases; unmatched junction bases: 5. The germline gives CDR1 MNHEY, CDR2 SVGAGI. The CDR3, as DNA: TGTGCCAGCAGTTACTCGTCCACAGGGGCCTATGGCTACACCTTC. It yields the protein CASSYSSTGAYGYTF.

The V gene is TRBV7-9, the J gene TRBJ2-3; tentative D call: TRBD2 (6 bases). V was shortened by 4 bases and J by 4 bases, with 9 bases between the two germline ends. CDR1 is SEHNR, CDR2 FQNEAQ, per germline (reference sequence). CDR3 size: 13 residues. CDR3: CASSSGTSDTQYF. CDR3 sequence (DNA): TGTGCCAGCAGCTCCGGGACTTCAGATACGCAGTATTTT.

This clone was picked up a small number of times. The gene calls are TRBV15 and TRBJ2-3, with D maybe TRBD1 (5 bases). With 3 bases removed from V and 6 bases from J, the gap between germline ends came to 16 bases. This CDR3 spans 15 amino acids. In germline, CDR1 is LNHNV, CDR2 YYDKDF (reference sequence). The CDR3 sequence: CATSRASGAVDTQYF. The CDR3 DNA sequence: TGTGCCACCAGCAGGGCCTCTGGGGCCGTCGATACGCAGTATTTT.

The chain has TRBV5-4 and TRBJ2-3; TRBD2 might be the D (6 bases). Trimming removed 6 bases from V and 0 bases from J, with 17 bases in between. The CDR3 consists of 16 residues. Germline assignment: CDR1 SGHNT and CDR2 YYREEE (reference sequence). DNA of the CDR3: TGTGCCAGCACACAAAACGCGGGGATGAGCACAGATACGCAGTATTTT. Amino acids: CASTQNAGMSTDTQYF.

The V and J genes are TRBV4-1 and TRBJ2-7; the match to TRBD1 covers 12 bases. Germline assignment: CDR1 MGHRA and CDR2 YSYEKL. With 2 bases clipped from V and 2 bases from J, the junction kept 10 bases outside the gene matches. This CDR3 contains 18 residues. CDR3 in amino acids: CASSQYTLGDRGPYEQYF. The CDR3 DNA reads TGCGCCAGCAGCCAATACACGTTAGGGGACAGGGGGCCCTACGAGCAGTACTTC.

The CDR3 protein is CASRRQGSSQPQHF. In nucleotides, the CDR3 is TGTGCCAGCAGGCGACAGGGCTCAAGTCAGCCCCAGCATTTT. This chain uses TRBV27 with TRBJ1-5, with 7 nucleotides matching TRBD1. The germline CDR1 and CDR2 sequences are MNHEY and SMNVEV (reference sequence). The V segment lost 6 bases and the J segment 6 bases; nucleotides outside the gene matches: 8. The CDR3 runs to 14 residues.

Only a few counts were recorded for this clone. V and J are TRBV24-1 and TRBJ2-3; D ambiguous. Germline CDR1 is KGHDR and CDR2 is SFDVKD. The V end lost 4 bases, the J end lost 4 bases, and 14 bases lay between the germline ends. The CDR3 spans 15 residues. CDR3: CATSDPGFGADTQYF. The CDR3 DNA follows: TGTGCCACCAGTGACCCGGGTTTCGGCGCAGATACGCAGTATTTT.

J is TRBJ2-1 and V is TRBV24-1, with a possible D match to TRBD2 (6 bases). The germline V gene has CDR1 KGHDR and CDR2 SFDVKD. This CDR3 contains 15 residues. V shed 9 bases and J shed 4 bases, with 18 bases lying between them. As DNA, the CDR3 is TGTGCCACCGGTCAGAGCGGGTCCACTTACAATGAGCAGTTCTTC. It translates to CATGQSGSTYNEQFF.

This chain links TRBV5-1 with TRBJ2-1, with 7 bases that match TRBD2. With 6 bases clipped from V and 5 bases from J, the junction kept 5 bases outside the gene matches. CDR3 length: 13 amino acids. The germline CDR1 and CDR2 sequences are SGHRS and YFSETQ. CDR3 sequence reads: CASTLGGDNEQFF. The CDR3 nucleotides are TGCGCCAGCACCCTGGGGGGGGACAATGAGCAGTTCTTC.

This clone has only one observation. The chain employs TRBV7-2 and TRBJ2-7; 10 bases match TRBD2. Germline V gene data show CDR1 as SGHTA and CDR2 as FQGNSA. This CDR3 is 15 amino acids long. The V and J ends lost 5 bases and 7 bases, in that order; junction bases with no gene match: 11. This chain's CDR3 is CASSPGSSGSYEQYF. DNA for the CDR3: TGTGCCAGCAGCCCAGGGTCTAGCGGGAGTTATGAGCAGTACTTC.

The chain recombines TRBV5-1 with TRBJ2-1, with a tentative D call TRBD1 (6 bases). The V gene's germline CDR1 is SGHRS and CDR2 YFSETQ. The CDR3 runs 16 residues. The germline V and J ends were trimmed by 4 bases and 3 bases, with 17 bases remaining between them. The CDR3 DNA follows: TGCGCCAGCAGCGTATTACCGGGGACACTCTACAATGAGCAGTTCTTC. Protein product: CASSVLPGTLYNEQFF.

A few counts support this clone. This chain uses TRBV3-1 (or the pseudogene TRBV3-2) with TRBJ2-3; 11 bases are a match to TRBD2. There are 19 residues in the CDR3. From germline, CDR1 is LGHDT and CDR2 YNNKEL (reference sequence). V lost 2 bases, J lost 2 bases, and 12 bases stayed unmatched. The CDR3 spells CASSQFGRGLAANTDTQYF. CDR3 sequence (DNA): TGTGCCAGCAGCCAATTTGGCCGGGGACTAGCGGCAAACACAGATACGCAGTATTTT.

CDR3 coding DNA: TGCGCCAGCAGCCACGGGTCAAACGGTGGGTACGAGCAGTACTTC. This encodes CASSHGSNGGYEQYF. The chain links TRBV5-1 to TRBJ2-7; no firm D call. V lost 4 bases and J 4 bases, leaving 18 bases between the germline ends. The germline CDR1 and CDR2 sequences are SGHRS and YFSETQ. The CDR3 has 15 residues.

The J gene is TRBJ1-2, the V gene TRBV19; D might be TRBD1 (6 bases). The length of the CDR3 is 13 residues. The V gene's germline CDR1 is LNHDA and CDR2 SQIVND (reference sequence). Trimming shortened V by 6 bases and J by 4 bases, and 12 bases separated the two germline ends. CDR3 in DNA: TGTGCCAGTAGAGGGACATCTGTCTATGGCTACACCTTC. Protein: CASRGTSVYGYTF. Combining the CDR3 with reference TRBV19 and TRBJ1-2 gives the whole variable domain DGGITQSPKYLFRKEGQNVTLSCEQNLNHDAMYWYRQDPGQGLRLIYYSQIVNDFQKGDIAEGYSVSREKKESFPLTVTSAQKNPTAFYLCASRGTSVYGYTFGSGTRLTVV.

The V call is TRBV5-1, the J call TRBJ1-4; a weak D match, TRBD1 (6 bases). Trimming removed 3 bases from V and 0 bases from J, with 9 bases in between. CDR3 size: 15 residues. Per the germline V gene, CDR1 is SGHRS and CDR2 is YFSETQ. The CDR3 coding sequence is TGCGCCAGCAGCTACGGACAGTCAACTAATGAAAAACTGTTTTTT. This translates into CASSYGQSTNEKLFF.